This passage covers 10 T cell receptor beta chains from one sample sequenced in a study of CD4 and CD8 cells across lung adenocarcinoma regions. TCRdb used MiXCR to reprocess the PCR reads, holding one entry per CDR3 protein. The sample has approximately 17,000 distinct CDR3 sequences; about 46% are singletons. The sequencing sample was made of CD4+ T cells from the margin of a lung tumor. The receptor source for this set is a male donor with lung adenocarcinoma. The CD4 and CD8 labels of this study may be unreliable.

This sequence joins TRBV27 and TRBJ2-4; D remains ambiguous. The CDR3 extends over 16 amino acids. Germline V lookup: CDR1 MNHEY, CDR2 SMNVEV (reference sequence). The ends were cut back, 2 bases at V and 12 bases at J, with 23 bases in the middle. The CDR3 loop is CASSLVGPGAKDTQYF. CDR3 bases: TGTGCCAGCAGTTTAGTCGGGCCAGGAGCCAAAGACACTCAGTACTTC.

The rearrangement uses TRBV10-2 and TRBJ2-5, with D tentatively TRBD1 or TRBD2 (5 bases each). This CDR3 has 14 residues. Germline V CDR1 and CDR2: WSHSY, SAAADI. The CDR3, as DNA: TGCGCGGGCAGCCGGGGCCGAGGCGCAGATACCCAGTACTTC. It is translated as CAGSRGRGADTQYF.

This clonotype appeared many times. The chain joins TRBV4-1 to TRBJ1-5; D unclear. V dropped 1 base and J dropped 7 bases, with 11 bases sitting between them. Germline-derived CDR1 and CDR2 are MGHRA and YSYEKL. There are 14 residues in the CDR3. The CDR3 loop is CASSQVGFGQPQHF. DNA of the CDR3: TGCGCCAGCAGCCAAGTAGGGTTTGGGCAGCCCCAGCATTTT.

Note on this clonotype: The germline gene is not matched at one end of the junction; a read error may be the cause. The rearrangement links TRBV6-1 to TRBJ2-1, with D tentatively TRBD1 (6 bases). Near its end, the DNA agrees better with TRBJ2-5, so the J call may be wrong. Germline assignment: CDR1 MNHNS and CDR2 SASEGT. This CDR3 is built from 13 residues. CDR3 sequence (DNA): TGTGCCAGCAATGAAGGGGGCCAAGAGACCCAGTACTTC. Its translation is CASNEGGQETQYF.

The chain uses TRBV5-1 and TRBJ2-1, with D possibly matching TRBD1 (5 bases). V dropped 3 bases and J dropped 2 bases, with 9 bases sitting between them. The CDR3 sequence is 14 residues long. CDR1 is SGHRS, CDR2 YFSETQ, per germline. CDR3 sequence reads: CASSSRTTYNEQFF. CDR3 sequence (DNA): TGCGCCAGCAGCTCCCGGACAACCTACAATGAGCAGTTCTTC.

The chain is built from TRBV6-1 and TRBJ2-5; no firm D call. The better agreement between TRBJ2-7 and the DNA end casts doubt on the J call. CDR3 length: 15 amino acids. CDR1 and CDR2 from the germline V gene are MNHNS and SASEGT. CDR3 DNA: TGTGCCAGCAGTGAAGCGACGGGTTTCGGCTACGAGCAGTACTTC. It is translated as CASSEATGFGYEQYF.

This clonotype has only one observation. The chain has TRBV6-4 and TRBJ2-3, with a possible D match to TRBD2 (6 bases). The J call may be incorrect, as the DNA end agrees better with TRBJ2-7. The CDR3 totals 15 residues. Germline loops: CDR1 MRHNA, CDR2 SNTAGT. The CDR3 spells CAGGDGSRDPETQYF. The CDR3 DNA follows: TGTGCCGGGGGTGACGGGAGCCGGGACCCAGAGACGCAGTACTTC.

This clonotype came up many times. This chain uses TRBV10-3 with TRBJ2-2, with D possibly being TRBD1 or TRBD2 (5 bases each). Germline V gene data show CDR1 as ENHRY and CDR2 as SYGVKD. CDR3 size: 18 residues. V shed 4 bases and J shed 0 bases, with 18 bases lying between them. The CDR3 bases are TGTGCCATCAGTGCTATGCGGGTAGGGACGGCGAACACCGGGGAGCTGTTTTTT. This codes for CAISAMRVGTANTGELFF.

This clonotype is labeled as medium-sized. V usage is TRBV6-6 and J usage is TRBJ2-3, with 9 bases that match TRBD1. CDR1 is MNHNY, CDR2 SVGAGI, per germline (reference sequence). The CDR3 spans 16 residues. Germline trimming cut 6 bases from V and 1 base from J; bases unmatched to any gene: 8. CDR3 sequence reads: CASRLTGGTGTDTQYF. The DNA of the CDR3 is TGTGCCAGCAGGTTGACAGGGGGGACCGGCACAGATACGCAGTATTTT.

This clonotype came up many times. This chain links TRBV6-1 with TRBJ2-7, with D tentatively TRBD1 (7 bases). Trimming pared 8 bases from V and 7 bases from J, leaving 24 bases between. The germline gives CDR1 MNHNS, CDR2 SASEGT. This CDR3 comprises 15 residues. The CDR3 reads CASAPGGPRTKEQYF. In DNA form, the CDR3 reads TGTGCCAGCGCCCCAGGGGGGCCCCGGACGAAGGAGCAGTACTTC.